Shown below are 9 T cell receptor beta chains from a single sample sequenced in a study of cytomegalovirus exposure and HLA in healthy donors. PCR involved 60 Vbeta and 13 Jbeta primers. This table comes from immunoSEQ multiplex PCR, and its TCRdb copy is limited to in-frame clones, with some not included. The sample holds around 130,000 clones; more than 70% are singletons and the top ten take about 6.7%. Sequenced input: PBMCs. Receptors originate from a woman aged 25 to 45 in good health and CMV-seropositive.

The chain recombines TRBV2 with TRBJ1-4; D unresolved. Between the trimmed V and J ends, which lost 6 bases and 4 bases, there was a span of 6 bases. Germline CDR1 reads SNHLY; CDR2 reads FYNNEI. The CDR3 loop spans 12 amino acids. The CDR3 sequence: CASRADNEKLFF. DNA for the CDR3: TGTGCCAGCAGGGCAGATAATGAAAAACTGTTTTTT.

This chain links TRBV5-4 with TRBJ1-1, with a tentative D call TRBD1 (5 bases). V was shortened by 5 bases and J by 4 bases, with 15 bases between the two germline ends. The V gene's germline CDR1 is SGHNT and CDR2 YYREEE (reference sequence). The CDR3 is 14 residues long. CDR3 in DNA: TGTGCCAGCAGTAGAAGTCTGGGGGGCACTGAAGCTTTCTTT. Encoded protein: CASSRSLGGTEAFF. Full variable domain (outside the CDR3, taken from reference TRBV5-4 and TRBJ1-1): ETGVTQSPTHLIKTRGQQVTLRCSSQSGHNTVSWYQQALGQGPQFIFQYYREEENGRGNFPPRFSGLQFPNYSSELNVNALELDDSALYLCASSRSLGGTEAFFGQGTRLTVV.

V gene TRBV5-4 combines with J gene TRBJ1-6, with D tentatively TRBD1 (6 bases). The germline V and J ends were trimmed by 0 bases and 10 bases, with 8 bases remaining between them. Germline V gene data show CDR1 as SGHNT and CDR2 as YYREEE (reference sequence). CDR3 size: 13 residues. In nucleotides, the CDR3 is TGTGCCAGCAGCTTGGACAGGGACTCACCCCTCCACTTT. Protein product: CASSLDRDSPLHF.

This chain joins TRBV6-5 and TRBJ1-2; tentatively, D is TRBD1 (5 bases). The CDR3 length is 12 residues. Trimming removed 4 bases from V and 4 bases from J, with 7 bases in between. Germline-derived CDR1 and CDR2 are MNHEY and SVGAGI. The chain's CDR3 is CASSSGRYGYTF. As DNA, the CDR3 is TGTGCCAGCAGTTCAGGGCGCTATGGCTACACCTTC.

This chain uses TRBV4-2 with TRBJ2-2; a weak D match, TRBD2 (5 bases). Germline values: CDR1 LGHNA, CDR2 YNFKEQ. The CDR3 has 15 residues. V shed 4 bases and J shed 6 bases, with 15 bases lying between them. CDR3 sequence reads: CASSLLEETAGELFF. The CDR3 coding sequence is TGTGCCAGCAGCCTACTAGAGGAAACAGCCGGGGAGCTGTTTTTT.

The genes are TRBV18 and TRBJ1-1; 8 nucleotides align to TRBD1. This CDR3 comprises 16 residues. CDR1 is KGHSH, CDR2 LQKENI, per germline. V lost 0 bases to trimming and J lost 1 base; unmatched junction nucleotides: 4. DNA of the CDR3: TGTGCCAGCTCACCACCGGGGGGACAGGAGAACACTGAAGCTTTCTTT. It yields the protein CASSPPGGQENTEAFF.

V usage is TRBV5-1 and J usage is TRBJ1-1, with 7 bases aligning to TRBD1. J gave up 7 bases and V 4 bases, and 4 bases lay outside the gene matches. The CDR3 spans 12 residues. Germline V lookup: CDR1 SGHRS, CDR2 YFSETQ. CDR3 residues: CASSDRDSEAFF. The CDR3 DNA is TGCGCCAGCAGCGACCGGGACAGTGAAGCTTTCTTT. The complete variable domain, with remaining parts taken from reference TRBV5-1 and TRBJ1-1, reads KAGVTQTPRYLIKTRGQQVTLSCSPISGHRSVSWYQQTPGQGLQFLFEYFSETQRNKGNFPGRFSGRQFSNSRSEMNVSTLELGDSALYLCASSDRDSEAFFGQGTRLTVV.

The V and J genes are TRBV29-1 and TRBJ2-1, with D hard to call. Germline V CDR1 and CDR2: SQVTM, ANQGSEA. The CDR3 covers 12 residues. Trimming took 4 bases from V and 3 from J, leaving 7 bases between them. The CDR3 region is CSVGAVYNEQFF. CDR3 nucleotides: TGCAGCGTTGGAGCCGTCTACAATGAGCAGTTCTTC.

The table lists this clone with a count of one. The CDR3 reads CASSLGRTGNQETQYF. CDR3 coding DNA: TGTGCCAGCAGCTTAGGGAGGACAGGGAACCAAGAGACCCAGTACTTC. The gene calls are TRBV7-8 and TRBJ2-5, with 8 bases lining up with TRBD1. Looked up from germline, CDR1 is SGHVS and CDR2 is FQNEAQ. The CDR3 contains 16 residues. V lost 1 base and J lost 0; bases outside the gene matches: 4.